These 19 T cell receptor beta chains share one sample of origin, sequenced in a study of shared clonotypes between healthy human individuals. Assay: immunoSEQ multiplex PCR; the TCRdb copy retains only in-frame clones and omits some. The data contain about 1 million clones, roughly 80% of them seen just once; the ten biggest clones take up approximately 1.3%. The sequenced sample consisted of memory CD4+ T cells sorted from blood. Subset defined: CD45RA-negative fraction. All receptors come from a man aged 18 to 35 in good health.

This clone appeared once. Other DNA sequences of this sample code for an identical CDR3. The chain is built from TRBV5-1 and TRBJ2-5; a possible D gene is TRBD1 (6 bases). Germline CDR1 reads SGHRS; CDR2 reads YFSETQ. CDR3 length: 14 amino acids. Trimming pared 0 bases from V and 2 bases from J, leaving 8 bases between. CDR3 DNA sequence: TGCGCCAGCAGCTTGGGGGACACTCAAGAGACCCAGTACTTC. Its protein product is CASSLGDTQETQYF.

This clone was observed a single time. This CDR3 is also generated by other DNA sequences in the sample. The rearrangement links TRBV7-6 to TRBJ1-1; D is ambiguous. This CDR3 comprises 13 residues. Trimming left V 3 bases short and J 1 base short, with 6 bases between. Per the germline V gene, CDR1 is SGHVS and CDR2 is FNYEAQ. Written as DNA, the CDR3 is TGTGCCAGCAGCTTGATGGCGAACACTGAAGCTTTCTTT. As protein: CASSLMANTEAFF.

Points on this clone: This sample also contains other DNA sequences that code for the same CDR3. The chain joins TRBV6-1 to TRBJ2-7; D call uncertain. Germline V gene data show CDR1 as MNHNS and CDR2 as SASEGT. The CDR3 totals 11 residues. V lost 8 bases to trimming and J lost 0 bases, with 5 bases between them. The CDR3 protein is CASAVSYEQYF. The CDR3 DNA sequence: TGTGCCAGCGCGGTCTCCTACGAGCAGTACTTC.

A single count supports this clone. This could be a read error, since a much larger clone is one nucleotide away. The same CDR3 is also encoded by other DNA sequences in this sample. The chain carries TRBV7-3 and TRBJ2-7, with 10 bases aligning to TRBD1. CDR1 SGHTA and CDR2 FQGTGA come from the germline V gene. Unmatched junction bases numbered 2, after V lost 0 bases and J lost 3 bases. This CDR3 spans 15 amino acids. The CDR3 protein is CASSLTGQGVYEQYF. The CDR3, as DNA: TGTGCCAGCAGCTTAACTGGACAGGGGGTCTACGAGCAGTACTTC.

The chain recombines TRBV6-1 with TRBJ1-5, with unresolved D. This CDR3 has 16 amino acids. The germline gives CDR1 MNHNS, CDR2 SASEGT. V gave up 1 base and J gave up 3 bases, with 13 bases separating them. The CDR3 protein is CASSEGVPGINQPQHF. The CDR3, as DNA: TGTGCCAGCAGTGAAGGGGTCCCAGGTATCAATCAGCCCCAGCATTTT.

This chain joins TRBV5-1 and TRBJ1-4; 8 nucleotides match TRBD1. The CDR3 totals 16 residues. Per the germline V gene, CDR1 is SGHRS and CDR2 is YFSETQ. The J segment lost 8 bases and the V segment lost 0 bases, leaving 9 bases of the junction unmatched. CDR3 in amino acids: CASSLDWTGSTEKLFF. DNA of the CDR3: TGCGCCAGCAGCTTGGATTGGACAGGGTCGACCGAAAAACTGTTTTTT.

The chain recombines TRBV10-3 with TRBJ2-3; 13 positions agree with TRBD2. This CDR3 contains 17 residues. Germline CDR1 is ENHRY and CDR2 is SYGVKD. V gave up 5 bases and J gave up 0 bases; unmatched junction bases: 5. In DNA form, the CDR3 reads TGTGCCATCAGTAGGACTAGCGGGGGCTCTAGCACAGATACGCAGTATTTT. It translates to CAISRTSGGSSTDTQYF.

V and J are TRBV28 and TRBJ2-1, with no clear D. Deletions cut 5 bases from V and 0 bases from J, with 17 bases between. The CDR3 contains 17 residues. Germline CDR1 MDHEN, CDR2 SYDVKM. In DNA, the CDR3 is TGTGCCAGCAGTCCCGGATCCCAATTGGGCTCCTACAATGAGCAGTTCTTC. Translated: CASSPGSQLGSYNEQFF.

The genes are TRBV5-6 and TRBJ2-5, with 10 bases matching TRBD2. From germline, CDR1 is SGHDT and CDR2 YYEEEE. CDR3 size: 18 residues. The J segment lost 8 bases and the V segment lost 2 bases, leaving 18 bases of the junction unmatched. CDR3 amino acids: CASSLGGTSATSVRTQYF. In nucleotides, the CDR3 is TGTGCCAGCAGCTTAGGGGGGACTAGCGCCACGTCGGTGCGAACCCAGTACTTC.

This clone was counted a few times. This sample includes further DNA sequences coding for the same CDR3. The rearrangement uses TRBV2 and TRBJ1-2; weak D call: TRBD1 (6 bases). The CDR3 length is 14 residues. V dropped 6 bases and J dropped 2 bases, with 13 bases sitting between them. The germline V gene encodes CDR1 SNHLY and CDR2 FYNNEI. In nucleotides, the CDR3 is TGTGCCAGCAGAGACAGAACAGGGAACTATGGCTACACCTTC. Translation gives CASRDRTGNYGYTF. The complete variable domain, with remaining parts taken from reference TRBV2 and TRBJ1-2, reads EPEVTQTPSHQVTQMGQEVILRCVPISNHLYFYWYRQILGQKVEFLVSFYNNEISEKSEIFDDQFSVERPDGSNFTLKIRSTKLEDSAMYFCASRDRTGNYGYTFGSGTRLTVV.

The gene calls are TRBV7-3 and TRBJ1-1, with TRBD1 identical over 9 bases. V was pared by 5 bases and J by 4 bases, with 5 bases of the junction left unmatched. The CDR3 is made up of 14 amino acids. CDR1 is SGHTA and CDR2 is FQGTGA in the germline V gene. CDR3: CASSPTGGVTEAFF. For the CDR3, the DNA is TGTGCCAGCAGCCCGACAGGGGGGGTCACTGAAGCTTTCTTT.

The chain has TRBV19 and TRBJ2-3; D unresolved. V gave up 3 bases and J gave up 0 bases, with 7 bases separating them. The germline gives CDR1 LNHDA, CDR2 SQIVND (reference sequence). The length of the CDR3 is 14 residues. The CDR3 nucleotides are TGTGCCAGTAGTATCATCGGTAGCACAGATACGCAGTATTTT. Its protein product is CASSIIGSTDTQYF.

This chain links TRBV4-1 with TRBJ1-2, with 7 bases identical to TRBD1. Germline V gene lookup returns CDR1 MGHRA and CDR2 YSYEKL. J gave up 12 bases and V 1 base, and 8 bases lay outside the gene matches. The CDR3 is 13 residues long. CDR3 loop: CASSQAPAGGNTF. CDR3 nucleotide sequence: TGCGCCAGCAGCCAAGCCCCAGCAGGGGGAAACACCTTC.

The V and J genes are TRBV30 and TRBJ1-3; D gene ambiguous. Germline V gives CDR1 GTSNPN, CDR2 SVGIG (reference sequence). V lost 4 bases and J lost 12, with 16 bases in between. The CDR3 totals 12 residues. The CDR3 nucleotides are TGTGCCTGGAAGTTATTACGGCTTGGCATATATTTT. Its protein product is CAWKLLRLGIYF.

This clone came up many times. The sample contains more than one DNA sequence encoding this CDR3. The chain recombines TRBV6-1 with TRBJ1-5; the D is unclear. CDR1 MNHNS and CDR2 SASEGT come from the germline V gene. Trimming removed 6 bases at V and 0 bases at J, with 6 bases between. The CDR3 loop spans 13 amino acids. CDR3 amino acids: CASRINSNQPQHF. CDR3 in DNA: TGTGCCAGCAGAATAAATAGCAATCAGCCCCAGCATTTT.

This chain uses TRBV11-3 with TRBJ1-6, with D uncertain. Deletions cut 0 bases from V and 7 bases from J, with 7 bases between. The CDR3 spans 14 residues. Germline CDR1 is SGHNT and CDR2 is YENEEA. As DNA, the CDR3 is TGTGCCAGCAGCTTAGACGGATACAATTCACCCCTCCACTTT. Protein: CASSLDGYNSPLHF. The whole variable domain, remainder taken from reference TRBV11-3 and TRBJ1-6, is EAGVVQSPRYKIIEKKQPVAFWCNPISGHNTLYWYLQNLGQGPELLIRYENEEAVDDSQLPKDRFSAERLKGVDSTLKIQPAELGDSAVYLCASSLDGYNSPLHFGNGTRLTVT.

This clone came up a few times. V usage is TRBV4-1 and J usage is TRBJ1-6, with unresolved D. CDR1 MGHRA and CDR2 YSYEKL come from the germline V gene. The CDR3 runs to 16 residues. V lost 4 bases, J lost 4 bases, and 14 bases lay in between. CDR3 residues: CASSLSGAGYNSPLHF. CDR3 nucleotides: TGCGCCAGCAGCCTTTCGGGAGCGGGGTATAATTCACCCCTCCACTTT.

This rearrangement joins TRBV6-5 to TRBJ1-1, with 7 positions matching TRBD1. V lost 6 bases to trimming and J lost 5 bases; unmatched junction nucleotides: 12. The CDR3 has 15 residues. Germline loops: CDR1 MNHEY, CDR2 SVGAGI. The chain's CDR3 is CASRGRGQFGTEAFF. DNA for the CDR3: TGTGCCAGCAGGGGGAGGGGGCAGTTTGGAACTGAAGCTTTCTTT.

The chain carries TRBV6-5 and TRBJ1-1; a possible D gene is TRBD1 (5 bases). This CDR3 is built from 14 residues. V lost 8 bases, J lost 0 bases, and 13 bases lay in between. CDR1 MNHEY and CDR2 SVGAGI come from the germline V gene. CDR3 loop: CASGERQMNTEAFF. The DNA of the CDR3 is TGTGCCAGCGGGGAGAGACAGATGAACACTGAAGCTTTCTTT.